This is a list of T cell receptor beta chains from one sample in a study of human T cells and chemical hapten exposure. TCRdb re-called the RACE reads with MiXCR, one entry per CDR3 protein. The sample includes roughly 380,000 distinct CDR3 sequences, 4.8% seen only once; the top ten take approximately 2.5%. This specimen was whole blood, taken in connection with sensitization to the hapten diphenylcyclopropenone (DPC). Source of these receptors: a woman aged 50 to 60 with alopecia areata. Some clones in this sample may be carry-over from other donors' samples. CDR3s include the opening cysteine and the closing phenylalanine or tryptophan. The D gene is left open where the match is weak. A row's size may be missing; if present it is once, few, many or a size class.

>TRBV7-3|.|many|TRBJ1-1
CASSLTRENTEAFF
TGTGCCAGCAGCTTAACGCGTGAGAACACTGAAGCTTTCTTT
>TRBV7-6|TRBD1|many|TRBJ2-1
CASSLAGTGGYNEQFF
TGTGCCAGCAGCCTAGCTGGGACAGGGGGTTACAATGAGCAGTTCTTC
>TRBV10-3|TRBD1|many|TRBJ2-7
CAISAQGAYEQYF
TGTGCCATCAGCGCCCAGGGGGCCTACGAGCAGTACTTC
>TRBV4-2|TRBD2|few|TRBJ2-3
CASSQEASGGRTDTQYF
TGTGCCAGCAGCCAAGAGGCTAGCGGGGGACGCACAGATACGCAGTATTTT
>TRBV7-2|.|many|TRBJ2-3
CASSATDLTDTQYF
TGTGCCAGCAGTGCGACAGACCTCACAGATACGCAGTATTTT
>TRBV11-2|.|many|TRBJ1-2
CASSQSVPARWGYTF
TGTGCCAGCAGCCAATCCGTTCCGGCTCGTTGGGGCTACACCTTC
>TRBV12-3/TRBV12-4|.|few|TRBJ2-5
CASLARGQETQYF
TGTGCCAGCCTCGCAAGGGGCCAAGAGACCCAGTACTTC
>TRBV9|TRBD2|few|TRBJ2-3
CASSSTDTSGGARDTQYF
TGTGCCAGCAGCTCTACAGACACTAGCGGGGGGGCGAGAGATACGCAGTATTTT
>TRBV18|.|many|TRBJ1-1
CASSPSPLTDPEAFF
TGTGCCAGCTCACCGAGCCCCCTCACAGATCCTGAAGCTTTCTTT
>TRBV29-1|TRBD1|many|TRBJ1-3
CSVASTGGYGNTIYF
TGCAGCGTTGCCTCGACAGGGGGCTACGGAAACACCATATATTTT
>TRBV7-9|TRBD2|many|TRBJ2-1
CASSSFSGVTYNEQFF
TGTGCCAGCAGCTCCTTTAGCGGGGTAACCTACAATGAGCAGTTCTTC
>TRBV5-6|.|many|TRBJ1-5
CASSSQRYSNQPQHF
TGTGCCAGCAGTTCACAGAGATATAGCAATCAGCCCCAGCATTTT
>TRBV6-2/TRBV6-3|.|.|TRBJ2-5
CASSYFRETQYF
TGTGCCAGCAGTTACTTCAGAGAGACCCAGTACTTC
>TRBV20-1|.|.|TRBJ2-7
CSASPGTAPYEQYF
TGCAGTGCTTCTCCCGGGACTGCCCCCTACGAGCAGTACTTC
>TRBV11-1|TRBD2|.|TRBJ2-1
CASSHTLAGGNNEQFF
TGTGCCAGCAGCCACACTCTAGCGGGGGGGAACAATGAGCAGTTCTTC
>TRBV7-2|TRBD2|many|TRBJ2-5
CASSSRGLAEATQYF
TGTGCCAGCAGCTCTAGGGGACTAGCGGAGGCTACCCAGTACTTC
>TRBV5-1|TRBD1|.|TRBJ1-3
CASSPRQGAIGNTIYF
TGCGCCAGCAGCCCGCGACAGGGGGCTATTGGAAACACCATATATTTT
>TRBV9|.|few|TRBJ2-7
CASSPEHLGPYEQYF
TGTGCCAGCAGCCCAGAACACCTCGGGCCCTACGAGCAGTACTTC